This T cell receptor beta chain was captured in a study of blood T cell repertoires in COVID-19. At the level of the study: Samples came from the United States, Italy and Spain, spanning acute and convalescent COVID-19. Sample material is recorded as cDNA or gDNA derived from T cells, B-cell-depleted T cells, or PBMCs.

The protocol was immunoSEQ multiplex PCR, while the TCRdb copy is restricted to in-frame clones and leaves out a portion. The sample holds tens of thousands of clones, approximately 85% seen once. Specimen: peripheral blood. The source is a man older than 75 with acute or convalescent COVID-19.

CDR3: CASSSRGRTTQYF. The CDR3 nucleotides are TGTGCCAGCAGCTCTAGGGGCCGAACGACCCAGTACTTC. The chain has TRBV11-3 and TRBJ2-5; D perhaps matches TRBD1 (5 bases). With 4 bases removed from V and 7 bases from J, the gap between germline ends came to 13 bases. CDR1 and CDR2 from the germline V gene are SGHNT and YENEEA. The CDR3 runs 13 residues. Combining the CDR3 with reference TRBV11-3 and TRBJ2-5 gives the whole variable domain EAGVVQSPRYKIIEKKQPVAFWCNPISGHNTLYWYLQNLGQGPELLIRYENEEAVDDSQLPKDRFSAERLKGVDSTLKIQPAELGDSAVYLCASSSRGRTTQYFGPGTRLLVL.